This entry features one TCR beta chain sequence. The germline V gene has CDR1 SGHTS and CDR2 YDEGEE. This CDR3 has 15 amino acids. The J segment lost 4 bases and the V segment lost 3 bases, leaving 6 bases of the junction unmatched. The entry originates in a study of blood T cell repertoires in COVID-19. Some clones are missing from TCRdb's copy, which holds only in-frame ones; the method was immunoSEQ multiplex PCR. The data show roughly 340,000 clones, around 87% seen once. This receptor was obtained from a young man who had recovered from COVID-19. The rearrangement joins TRBV5-8 to TRBJ1-4; 7 bases fit TRBD1. Sequencing input: PBMCs or T cells enriched from blood (not recorded which). The CDR3 here is CASSYGGTVNEKLFF. For the CDR3, the DNA is TGTGCCAGCAGCTACGGCGGGACAGTTAATGAAAAACTGTTTTTT.